Listed below are T cell receptor beta chains from one sample, sequenced in a study of T-cell memory formation after mild COVID-19. One entry per CDR3 protein results from TCRdb running MiXCR on the 5' RACE reads. The sample holds about 610,000 distinct CDR3 sequences, approximately 15% seen once. Material: PBMCs or a T cell subset sorted from them (not recorded which). These TCRs come from an adult woman who had mild COVID-19 (a few samples of this study predate the infection). Cell type and time point are not known. Both conserved end residues are part of each CDR3. Each record gives: CDR3 DNA, CDR3 protein, clone size, J gene, V gene, D gene. D genes are given only for firm matches. Not every row has a clone size; where given, it reads once, few, many or a size class.

TGTGCCAGCAGCCGAACTAATGAAAAACTGTTTTTT | CASSRTNEKLFF | . | TRBJ1-4 | TRBV7-9 | .
TGTGCCTGGAGTGGGGGTCCGCGGGAGCGGCAGTTCTTC | CAWSGGPRERQFF | once | TRBJ2-1 | TRBV30 | TRBD2
TGTGCCAGCAGCTTAACCACTCCGGGGACGCAAAACGATACGCAGTATTTT | CASSLTTPGTQNDTQYF | few | TRBJ2-3 | TRBV7-6 | .
TGCAGTGCACGAACAGGGGAAGAGACCCAGTACTTC | CSARTGEETQYF | . | TRBJ2-5 | TRBV20-1 | TRBD1
TGCGCCACCCGGGGACAGGGCAATCAGCCCCAGCATTTT | CATRGQGNQPQHF | . | TRBJ1-5 | TRBV10-2 | TRBD1
TGCAGCGTGTCCGGGACAGGGCCCTACGAGCAGTACTTC | CSVSGTGPYEQYF | few | TRBJ2-7 | TRBV29-1 | TRBD1
TGCAGTGCTAGAGTAGGGGGAAGGGGGATGAACACTGAAGCTTTCTTT | CSARVGGRGMNTEAFF | . | TRBJ1-1 | TRBV20-1 | .
TGCAGTGCTAGCGGGAGTGATTATCCGAATACGCAGTATTTT | CSASGSDYPNTQYF | . | TRBJ2-3 | TRBV20-1 | .
TGTGCCAGCAGTGAAAGTAGGGGGACCCCACTAACTTTC | CASSESRGTPLTF | . | TRBJ2-6 | TRBV2 | .
TGCAGTGCTAGAGTTCCAGCGGGAGATCTCGGCATTCAGTACTTC | CSARVPAGDLGIQYF | few | TRBJ2-4 | TRBV20-1 | TRBD2
TGTGCCAGCAGCTCAGTACTAGGCCCTCAAGAGACCCAGTACTTC | CASSSVLGPQETQYF | . | TRBJ2-5 | TRBV5-4 | .
TGCGCCAGCAGCCAAGATGGCACCGCGGGAGATACGCAGTATTTT | CASSQDGTAGDTQYF | . | TRBJ2-3 | TRBV4-3 | .
TGTGCCAGCAGATTGGGACAGGGTTTGGACACTGAAGCTTTCTTT | CASRLGQGLDTEAFF | few | TRBJ1-1 | TRBV2 | TRBD1
TGTGCCAGCAGACAGGGGATATGGGTAAACACTGAAGCTTTCTTT | CASRQGIWVNTEAFF | few | TRBJ1-1 | TRBV12-3/TRBV12-4 | TRBD1
TGCGCCAGCAGCCAAGAGGCAGGGCGAGACTCATATGGCTACACCTTC | CASSQEAGRDSYGYTF | . | TRBJ1-2 | TRBV4-1 | .
TGTGCCAGCAGCTTCCCCCCGCCGTACAATGAGCAGTTCTTC | CASSFPPPYNEQFF | few | TRBJ2-1 | TRBV7-9 | .
TGCGCCAGCAGCTTGTCTGAGAGGACCTACGAGCAGTACTTC | CASSLSERTYEQYF | few | TRBJ2-7 | TRBV5-1 | .
TGCAGCGTATGGAGGGGGAACACTGAAGCTTTCTTT | CSVWRGNTEAFF | few | TRBJ1-1 | TRBV29-1 | .